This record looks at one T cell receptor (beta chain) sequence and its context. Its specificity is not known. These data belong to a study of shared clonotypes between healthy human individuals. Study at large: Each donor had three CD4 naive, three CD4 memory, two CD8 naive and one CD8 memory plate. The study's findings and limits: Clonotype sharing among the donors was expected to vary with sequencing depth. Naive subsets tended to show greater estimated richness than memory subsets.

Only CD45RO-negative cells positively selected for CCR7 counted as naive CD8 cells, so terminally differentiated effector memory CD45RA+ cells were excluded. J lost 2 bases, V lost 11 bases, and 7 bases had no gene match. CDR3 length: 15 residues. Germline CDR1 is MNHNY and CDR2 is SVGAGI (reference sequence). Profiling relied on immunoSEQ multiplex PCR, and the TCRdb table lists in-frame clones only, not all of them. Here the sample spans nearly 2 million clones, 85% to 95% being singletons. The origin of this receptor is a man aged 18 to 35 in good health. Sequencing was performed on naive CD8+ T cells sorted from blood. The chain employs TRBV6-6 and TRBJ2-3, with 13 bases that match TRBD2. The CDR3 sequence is CAAELAGGPTDTQYF. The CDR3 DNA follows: TGTGCCGCAGAACTAGCGGGGGGGCCCACAGATACGCAGTATTTT.